Following are 29 T cell receptor beta chains from one sample sequenced in a study of cytomegalovirus exposure and HLA in healthy donors. A multiplex PCR was run with 60 Vbeta primers and 13 Jbeta primers. TCRdb's table, derived via immunoSEQ multiplex PCR, lists solely in-frame clones and lacks some. Here the sample spans approximately 130,000 clones, about 85% being singletons. Sequences were obtained from PBMCs. The receptors were sampled from a woman aged 25 to 39 in good health and CMV-seropositive.

The V gene is TRBV4-1, the J gene TRBJ1-1, with 8 bases fitting TRBD1. Germline V lookup: CDR1 MGHRA, CDR2 YSYEKL. The CDR3 is 13 amino acids. Losses at the gene ends were 1 base for V and 14 bases for J; bases not matched to a gene: 9. CDR3 amino acids: CASSQAAGDRPFF. The CDR3 DNA sequence: TGCGCCAGCAGCCAAGCGGCCGGGGACAGGCCCTTCTTT.

The V call is TRBV15, the J call TRBJ2-7; 7 positions match TRBD2. Germline V gene data show CDR1 as LNHNV and CDR2 as YYDKDF (reference sequence). J lost 5 bases, V lost 3 bases, and 13 bases had no gene match. The CDR3 consists of 16 residues. The CDR3 loop is CATSSPRREGPHEQYF. DNA of the CDR3: TGTGCCACCAGCAGCCCTAGGAGGGAGGGCCCCCACGAGCAGTACTTC.

The V call is TRBV18, the J call TRBJ2-7, with D perhaps TRBD1 (6 bases). The ends were cut back, 2 bases at V and 8 bases at J, with 10 bases in the middle. Germline lookup yields CDR1 KGHSH and CDR2 LQKENI. The CDR3 consists of 12 residues. The CDR3 here is CASSPTDRKQYF. The CDR3 nucleotides are TGTGCCAGCTCACCAACCGACAGGAAGCAGTACTTC.

The chain is built from TRBV11-2 and TRBJ2-3; D perhaps matches TRBD2 (7 bases). The V and J ends lost 0 bases and 11 bases respectively, with 12 bases between them. The CDR3 totals 13 residues. Germline V gene sequence: CDR1 SGHAT, CDR2 FQNNGV. The CDR3 bases are TGTGCCAGCAGCTTAGATGGAGGGGGGGAGCAGTATTTT. Protein sequence: CASSLDGGGEQYF.

This clone was found a few times. The rearrangement links TRBV21-1 to TRBJ2-7; TRBD1, as called in the table, went unchecked against the DNA. TRBV21-1 is reported as a pseudogene. This CDR3 is 14 amino acids long. Here the CDR3 DNA reads TGTGCCAGCAGCAAAGTACAGGGAAATAACGAGCAGTACTTC. Translated: CASSKVQGNNEQYF.

The chain joins TRBV10-3 to TRBJ1-3, with D unresolved. The CDR3 is made up of 14 amino acids. Germline values: CDR1 ENHRY, CDR2 SYGVKD. V was shortened by 0 bases and J by 3 bases, with 6 bases between the two germline ends. As DNA, the CDR3 is TGTGCCATCAGTGAGTCGGAGAATGGAAACACCATATATTTT. Residues: CAISESENGNTIYF.

The chain uses TRBV27 and TRBJ2-6, with no clear D. Germline CDR1 MNHEY, CDR2 SMNVEV (reference sequence). There are 13 residues in the CDR3. The ends were cut back, 5 bases at V and 4 bases at J, with 6 bases in the middle. The CDR3 loop is CASSQQGANVLTF. CDR3 bases: TGTGCCAGCAGTCAACAAGGGGCCAACGTCCTGACTTTC.

This clone turned up a few times. The chain employs TRBV7-6 and TRBJ2-7; D gene uncertain. Per germline, CDR1 SGHVS and CDR2 FNYEAQ. The CDR3 length is 13 residues. The ends were cut back, 1 base at V and 3 bases at J, with 7 bases in the middle. DNA for the CDR3: TGTGCCAGCAGCTTAGGAACAAACTACGAGCAGTACTTC. This translates into CASSLGTNYEQYF.

The chain has TRBV19 and TRBJ1-2; no definite D call. The germline V gene encodes CDR1 LNHDA and CDR2 SQIVND (reference sequence). Trimming took 7 bases from V and 1 from J, leaving 13 bases between them. The CDR3 contains 14 residues. CDR3 in amino acids: CASTQVVDNYGYTF. In DNA form, the CDR3 reads TGTGCCAGTACCCAGGTCGTAGATAACTATGGCTACACCTTC.

The chain joins TRBV28 to TRBJ1-2, with a tentative D call TRBD1 (5 bases). Trimming pared 1 base from V and 2 bases from J, leaving 20 bases between. Germline V lookup: CDR1 MDHEN, CDR2 SYDVKM. The CDR3 is 18 residues long. CDR3 amino acids: CASSLFTGTYFSNYGYTF. CDR3 nucleotide sequence: TGTGCCAGCAGTTTATTTACCGGGACTTACTTTAGCAACTATGGCTACACCTTC.

The chain couples TRBV27 to TRBJ1-1, with unresolved D. V lost 5 bases to trimming and J lost 6 bases, with 13 bases between them. Germline CDR1 is MNHEY and CDR2 is SMNVEV (reference sequence). The CDR3 covers 13 residues. CDR3 sequence reads: CASSLRGLSEAFF. The CDR3 DNA follows: TGTGCCAGCAGTCTTCGCGGACTTTCTGAAGCTTTCTTT.

This CDR3 is CASHRLEAFF. CDR3 coding DNA: TGTGCCAGTCACCGGTTAGAAGCTTTCTTT. J is TRBJ1-1 and V is TRBV30; no reliable D call. Germline CDR1 and CDR2: GTSNPN and SVGIG (reference sequence). V was clipped by 8 bases and J by 8 bases, with 12 bases between them. The CDR3 runs 10 residues.

This chain uses TRBV7-3 with TRBJ2-7; 9 bases align to TRBD2. Trimming took 4 bases from V and 3 from J; bases not matched to a gene: 7. Germline values: CDR1 SGHTA, CDR2 FQGTGA. There are 15 residues in the CDR3. Written as DNA, the CDR3 is TGTGCCAGCAGCTGGGCTAGCGGGGTTAACTACGAGCAGTACTTC. Translation: CASSWASGVNYEQYF. Together with reference TRBV7-3 and TRBJ2-7, the CDR3 gives the full variable domain: GAGVSQTPSNKVTEKGKYVELRCDPISGHTALYWYRQSLGQGPEFLIYFQGTGAADDSGLPNDRFFAVRPEGSVSTLKIQRTERGDSAVYLCASSWASGVNYEQYFGPGTRLTVT.

J is TRBJ1-3 and V is TRBV28; perhaps TRBD1 as D (5 bases). The germline CDR1 and CDR2 sequences are MDHEN and SYDVKM. The CDR3 is 16 amino acids. Trimming took off 1 base at V and 7 bases at J, with 17 bases between the two ends. CDR3 residues: CASSLLRGRGGNTIYF. The CDR3, as DNA: TGTGCCAGCAGTTTATTGCGTGGGCGGGGCGGGAACACCATATATTTT. The entire variable domain, with the rest obtained from reference TRBV28 and TRBJ1-3, is as follows: DVKVTQSSRYLVKRTGEKVFLECVQDMDHENMFWYRQDPGLGLRLIYFSYDVKMKEKGDIPEGYSVSREKKERFSLILESASTNQTSMYLCASSLLRGRGGNTIYFGEGSWLTVV.

The rearrangement joins TRBV7-3 to TRBJ1-2; D uncertain. This CDR3 contains 15 residues. V was cut by 5 bases and J by 1 base, with 14 bases left in between. Germline CDR1 reads SGHTA; CDR2 reads FQGTGA. The CDR3: CASSPSSYGNYGYTF. The CDR3 DNA reads TGTGCCAGCAGCCCATCCTCCTATGGTAACTATGGCTACACCTTC.

This chain joins TRBV2 and TRBJ2-1, with a possible D match to TRBD2 (5 bases). Germline V gene data show CDR1 as SNHLY and CDR2 as FYNNEI. This CDR3 has 12 amino acids. Trimming left V 6 bases short and J 7 bases short, with 10 bases between. CDR3 sequence: CASSETKNEQFF. The CDR3 bases are TGTGCCAGCAGCGAGACTAAGAATGAGCAGTTCTTC.

Comments on this clone: Other DNA sequences within the sample encode an identical CDR3. The chain combines TRBV4-1 with TRBJ2-2, with 8 bases fitting TRBD2. CDR3 length: 17 amino acids. Germline values: CDR1 MGHRA, CDR2 YSYEKL. After removal of 4 bases from V and 3 bases from J, the junction contained 10 bases not matched to a gene. The CDR3 loop is CASSLTSSGYYTGELFF. CDR3 coding DNA: TGCGCCAGCAGCCTTACCTCTAGCGGGTATTACACCGGGGAGCTGTTTTTT.

This rearrangement joins TRBV5-8 to TRBJ1-3, with D perhaps TRBD1 (5 bases). Germline CDR1 SGHTS, CDR2 YDEGEE. The germline V and J ends were trimmed by 3 bases and 3 bases, with 13 bases remaining between them. The CDR3 consists of 15 residues. CDR3 loop: CASSSQGAVGNTIYF. For the CDR3, the DNA is TGTGCCAGCAGCTCTCAAGGGGCGGTTGGAAACACCATATATTTT.

In this sample, this clone turned up a few times. This rearrangement joins TRBV28 to TRBJ2-7; 7 positions match TRBD2. The germline V gene encodes CDR1 MDHEN and CDR2 SYDVKM. The CDR3 covers 14 residues. J lost 5 bases, V lost 2 bases, and 6 bases had no gene match. The CDR3 nucleotides are TGTGCCAGCAGTTTACCGGGGGGTAGGGACGAGCAGTACTTC. It codes for CASSLPGGRDEQYF. Full variable domain (outside the CDR3, taken from reference TRBV28 and TRBJ2-7): DVKVTQSSRYLVKRTGEKVFLECVQDMDHENMFWYRQDPGLGLRLIYFSYDVKMKEKGDIPEGYSVSREKKERFSLILESASTNQTSMYLCASSLPGGRDEQYFGPGTRLTVT.

This chain uses TRBV28 with TRBJ2-2; D perhaps matches TRBD2 (5 bases). Germline V lookup: CDR1 MDHEN, CDR2 SYDVKM. This CDR3 contains 14 residues. Trimming took 2 bases from V and 4 from J, leaving 8 bases between them. Here the CDR3 reads CASSLGGGTGELFF. CDR3 coding DNA: TGTGCCAGCAGTTTAGGTGGAGGCACCGGGGAGCTGTTTTTT.

V is TRBV9 and J is TRBJ2-5, with TRBD1 matching 9 bases. The CDR3 is 14 residues long. Germline V gives CDR1 SGDLS, CDR2 YYNGEE. After removal of 6 bases from V and 2 bases from J, the junction contained 5 bases not matched to a gene. CDR3 loop: CASTSTGGQETQYF. The CDR3 nucleotides read TGTGCCAGCACCTCGACAGGGGGACAAGAGACCCAGTACTTC.

Regarding this clone: Compared with germline, one end of the junction differs, possibly owing to a read error. The chain carries TRBV7-9 and TRBJ2-1, with 7 bases aligning to TRBD1. From germline, CDR1 is SEHNR and CDR2 FQNEAQ (reference sequence). This CDR3 has 12 residues. The CDR3 DNA follows: TGTTCCAGCACCCAAGGGGGCCATGAGCAGTTCTTC. Protein sequence: CSSTQGGHEQFF.

The chain carries TRBV30 and TRBJ2-6, with D tentatively TRBD2 (5 bases). Trimming left V 5 bases short and J 2 bases short, with 10 bases between. Germline V gene data show CDR1 as GTSNPN and CDR2 as SVGIG (reference sequence). The CDR3 covers 14 residues. The CDR3 sequence is CAWVERAGANVLTF. CDR3 in DNA: TGTGCCTGGGTAGAGAGGGCTGGGGCCAACGTCCTGACTTTC.

This clone appeared once. The chain couples TRBV15 to TRBJ2-3; possible D gene TRBD2, 6 bases. Germline V lookup: CDR1 LNHNV, CDR2 YYDKDF (reference sequence). V dropped 3 bases and J dropped 4 bases, with 11 bases sitting between them. This CDR3 has 14 residues. CDR3 residues: CATSRGTEADTQYF. The CDR3 nucleotides are TGTGCCACCAGCAGGGGGACTGAGGCAGATACGCAGTATTTT.

The chain carries TRBV18 and TRBJ2-5, with 9 bases identical to TRBD1. The CDR3 extends over 12 amino acids. The germline gives CDR1 KGHSH, CDR2 LQKENI. The J segment lost 11 bases and the V segment lost 6 bases, leaving 7 bases of the junction unmatched. CDR3: CASSRDREQQYF. The DNA for the CDR3 is TGTGCCAGCTCCCGGGACAGGGAACAGCAGTACTTC.

The genes are TRBV19 and TRBJ1-2, with D possibly TRBD1 on 5 matching bases. The CDR3 runs to 14 residues. In germline, CDR1 is LNHDA, CDR2 SQIVND (reference sequence). V was cut by 7 bases and J by 5 bases, with 17 bases left in between. CDR3 sequence: CASTGGGRSYGYTF. DNA for the CDR3: TGTGCCAGTACCGGGGGGGGACGGTCTTATGGCTACACCTTC.

This clone was detected only a few times. The V call is TRBV5-1, the J call TRBJ1-2, with 8 bases that match TRBD1. CDR1 SGHRS and CDR2 YFSETQ come from the germline V gene. This CDR3 spans 13 amino acids. Trimming cost V 5 bases and J 7 bases; bases outside gene matches: 7. This chain's CDR3 is CASSFLQGVGYTF. CDR3 bases: TGCGCCAGCAGTTTTCTACAGGGGGTTGGCTACACCTTC.

The chain couples TRBV19 to TRBJ2-1; 10 bases are a match to TRBD2. This CDR3 region has 14 residues. Unmatched junction bases numbered 6, after V lost 5 bases and J lost 8 bases. CDR1 LNHDA and CDR2 SQIVND come from the germline V gene (reference sequence). CDR3 protein: CASSALAGVDEQFF. CDR3 nucleotide sequence: TGTGCCAGTAGTGCGCTAGCGGGAGTCGATGAGCAGTTCTTC.

This rearrangement joins TRBV19 to TRBJ2-3, with D possibly being TRBD2 (5 bases). The CDR3 is 16 amino acids. Germline assignment: CDR1 LNHDA and CDR2 SQIVND (reference sequence). Trimming took 3 bases from V and 4 from J, leaving 17 bases between them. Here the CDR3 reads CASSMVPGSGPDTQYF. The CDR3 nucleotides read TGTGCCAGTAGTATGGTCCCGGGGTCAGGCCCAGATACGCAGTATTTT.